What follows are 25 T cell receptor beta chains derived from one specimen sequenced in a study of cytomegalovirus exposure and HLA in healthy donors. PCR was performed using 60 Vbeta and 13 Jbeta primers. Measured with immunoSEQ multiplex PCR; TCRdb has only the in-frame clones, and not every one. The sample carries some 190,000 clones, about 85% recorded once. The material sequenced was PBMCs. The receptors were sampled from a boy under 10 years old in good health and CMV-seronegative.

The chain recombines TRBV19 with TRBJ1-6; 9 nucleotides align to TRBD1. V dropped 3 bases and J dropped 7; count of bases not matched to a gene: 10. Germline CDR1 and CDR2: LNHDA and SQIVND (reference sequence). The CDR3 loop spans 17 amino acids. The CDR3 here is CASSIPSGTGNNSPLHF. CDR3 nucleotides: TGTGCCAGTAGTATTCCCTCCGGGACAGGGAACAATTCACCCCTCCACTTT.

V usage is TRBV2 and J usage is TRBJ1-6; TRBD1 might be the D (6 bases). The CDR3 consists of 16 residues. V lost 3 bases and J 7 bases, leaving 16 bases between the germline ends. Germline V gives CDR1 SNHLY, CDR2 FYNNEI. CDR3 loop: CASSDDTGRGNSPLHF. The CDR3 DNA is TGTGCCAGCAGTGACGATACTGGCAGGGGAAATTCACCCCTCCACTTT. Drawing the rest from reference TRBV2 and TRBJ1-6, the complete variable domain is EPEVTQTPSHQVTQMGQEVILRCVPISNHLYFYWYRQILGQKVEFLVSFYNNEISEKSEIFDDQFSVERPDGSNFTLKIRSTKLEDSAMYFCASSDDTGRGNSPLHFGNGTRLTVT.

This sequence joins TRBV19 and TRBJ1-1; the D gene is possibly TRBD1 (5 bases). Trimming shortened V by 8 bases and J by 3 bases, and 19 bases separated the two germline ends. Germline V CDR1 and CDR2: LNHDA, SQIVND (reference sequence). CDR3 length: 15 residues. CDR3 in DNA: TGTGCCAGTGGTTGGATGGGGAGGGGAGACACTGAAGCTTTCTTT. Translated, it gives CASGWMGRGDTEAFF.

The chain's CDR3 is CATQTGSSGNTIYF. The DNA of the CDR3 is TGTGCCACACAGACAGGGTCCTCTGGAAACACCATATATTTT. This chain uses TRBV19 with TRBJ1-3, with 7 bases identical to TRBD1. Germline assignment: CDR1 LNHDA and CDR2 SQIVND (reference sequence). The CDR3 totals 14 residues. Trimming cost V 10 bases and J 0 bases; bases outside gene matches: 6.

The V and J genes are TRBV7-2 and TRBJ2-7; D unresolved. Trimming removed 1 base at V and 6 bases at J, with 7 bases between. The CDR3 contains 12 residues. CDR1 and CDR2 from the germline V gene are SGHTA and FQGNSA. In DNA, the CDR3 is TGTGCCAGCAGCTTAGGACACCTCGAGCAGTACTTC. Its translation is CASSLGHLEQYF.

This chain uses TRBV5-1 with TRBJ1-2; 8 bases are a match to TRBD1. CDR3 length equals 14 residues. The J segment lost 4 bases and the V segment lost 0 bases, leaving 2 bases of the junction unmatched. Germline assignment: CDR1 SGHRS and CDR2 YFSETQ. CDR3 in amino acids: CASSLAGGGYGYTF. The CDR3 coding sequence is TGCGCCAGCAGCTTGGCAGGGGGCGGCTATGGCTACACCTTC. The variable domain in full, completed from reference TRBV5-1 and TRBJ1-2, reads KAGVTQTPRYLIKTRGQQVTLSCSPISGHRSVSWYQQTPGQGLQFLFEYFSETQRNKGNFPGRFSGRQFSNSRSEMNVSTLELGDSALYLCASSLAGGGYGYTFGSGTRLTVV.

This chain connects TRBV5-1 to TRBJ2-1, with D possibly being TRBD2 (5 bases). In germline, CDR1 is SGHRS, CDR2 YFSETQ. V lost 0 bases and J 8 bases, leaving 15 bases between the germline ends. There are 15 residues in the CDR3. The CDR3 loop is CASSLEPLEGYEQFF. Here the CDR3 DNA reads TGCGCCAGCAGCTTGGAACCCCTTGAGGGCTATGAGCAGTTCTTC.

The CDR3 DNA reads as TGCGCCAGCAGCCAACCGACTAGCGGGAGAATGAATGAGCAGTTCTTC. It codes for CASSQPTSGRMNEQFF. The chain joins TRBV4-1 to TRBJ2-1, with 12 bases fitting TRBD2. This CDR3 comprises 16 residues. From germline, CDR1 is MGHRA and CDR2 YSYEKL. The J segment lost 7 bases and the V segment lost 2 bases, leaving 6 bases of the junction unmatched.

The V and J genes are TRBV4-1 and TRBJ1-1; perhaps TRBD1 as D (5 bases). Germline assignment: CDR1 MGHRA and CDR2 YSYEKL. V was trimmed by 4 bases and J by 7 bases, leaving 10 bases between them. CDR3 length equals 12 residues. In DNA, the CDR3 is TGCGCCAGCAGCCTTCCGGGGGATGAAGCTTTCTTT. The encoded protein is CASSLPGDEAFF.

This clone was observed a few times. CDR3 sequence (DNA): TGTGCCAGCAGCCCCCGAGGGGTAGCGGGAGGTTATGAGCAGTTCTTC. It specifies CASSPRGVAGGYEQFF. The chain is built from TRBV11-2 and TRBJ2-1, with 10 bases matching TRBD2. CDR1 SGHAT and CDR2 FQNNGV come from the germline V gene. Unmatched junction bases numbered 12, after V lost 5 bases and J lost 8 bases. This CDR3 has 16 residues.

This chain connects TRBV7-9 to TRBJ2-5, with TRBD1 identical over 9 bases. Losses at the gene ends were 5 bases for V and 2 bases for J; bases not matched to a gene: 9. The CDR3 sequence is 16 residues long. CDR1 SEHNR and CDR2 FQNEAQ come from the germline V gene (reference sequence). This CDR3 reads CASSIWTGAFQETQYF. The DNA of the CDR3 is TGTGCCAGCAGCATCTGGACAGGGGCCTTTCAAGAGACCCAGTACTTC.

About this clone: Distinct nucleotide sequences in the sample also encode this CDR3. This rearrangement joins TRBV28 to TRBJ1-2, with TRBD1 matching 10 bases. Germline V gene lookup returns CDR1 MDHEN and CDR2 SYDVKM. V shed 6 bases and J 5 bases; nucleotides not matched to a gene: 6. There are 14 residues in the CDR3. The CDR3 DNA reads TGTGCCAGCAGAACCGGGACAGGGGCTTATGGCTACACCTTC. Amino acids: CASRTGTGAYGYTF.

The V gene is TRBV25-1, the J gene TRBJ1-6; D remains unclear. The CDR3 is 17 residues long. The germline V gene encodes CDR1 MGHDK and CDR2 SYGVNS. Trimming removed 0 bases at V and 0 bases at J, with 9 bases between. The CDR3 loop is CASSEYRGSSYNSPLHF. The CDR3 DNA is TGTGCCAGCAGTGAATATAGAGGCAGCTCCTATAATTCACCCCTCCACTTT.

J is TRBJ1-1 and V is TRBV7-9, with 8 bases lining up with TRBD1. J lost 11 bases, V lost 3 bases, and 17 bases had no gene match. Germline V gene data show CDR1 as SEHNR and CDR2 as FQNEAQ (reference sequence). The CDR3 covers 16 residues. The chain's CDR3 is CASSFRGVRGRNEAFF. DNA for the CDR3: TGTGCCAGCAGCTTTAGGGGGGTCAGGGGGCGGAATGAGGCTTTCTTT.

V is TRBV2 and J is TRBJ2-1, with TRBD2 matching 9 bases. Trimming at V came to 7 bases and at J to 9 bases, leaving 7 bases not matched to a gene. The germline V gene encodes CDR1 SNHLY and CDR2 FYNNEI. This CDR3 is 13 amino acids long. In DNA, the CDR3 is TGTGCCAGCACCGGACTAGCGATCGGTGAGCAGTTCTTC. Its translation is CASTGLAIGEQFF.

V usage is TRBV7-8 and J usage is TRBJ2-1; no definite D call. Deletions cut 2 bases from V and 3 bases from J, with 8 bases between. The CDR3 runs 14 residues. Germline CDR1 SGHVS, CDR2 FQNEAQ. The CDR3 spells CASSLRNSYNEQFF. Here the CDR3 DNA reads TGTGCCAGCAGCTTACGTAACAGCTACAATGAGCAGTTCTTC. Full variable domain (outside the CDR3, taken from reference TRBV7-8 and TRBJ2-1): GAGVSQSPRYKVAKRGQDVALRCDPISGHVSLFWYQQALGQGPEFLTYFQNEAQLDKSGLPSDRFFAERPEGSVSTLKIQRTQQEDSAVYLCASSLRNSYNEQFFGPGTRLTVL.

CDR3 sequence reads: CASSPTWVASGQETQYF. The CDR3 DNA follows: TGCGCCAGCAGCCCGACCTGGGTGGCTAGCGGCCAAGAGACCCAGTACTTC. The chain couples TRBV5-1 to TRBJ2-5, with TRBD2 matching 7 bases. Trimming cost V 4 bases and J 1 base; bases outside gene matches: 13. The CDR3 sequence is 17 residues long. The V gene's germline CDR1 is SGHRS and CDR2 YFSETQ. Full variable domain (rest looked up from reference TRBV5-1 and TRBJ2-5): KAGVTQTPRYLIKTRGQQVTLSCSPISGHRSVSWYQQTPGQGLQFLFEYFSETQRNKGNFPGRFSGRQFSNSRSEMNVSTLELGDSALYLCASSPTWVASGQETQYFGPGTRLLVL.

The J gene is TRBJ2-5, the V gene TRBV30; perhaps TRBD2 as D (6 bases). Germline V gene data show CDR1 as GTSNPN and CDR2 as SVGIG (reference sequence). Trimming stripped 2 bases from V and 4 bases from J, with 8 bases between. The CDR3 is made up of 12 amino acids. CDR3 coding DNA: TGTGCCTGGAGTTTGGGGGGAGAGACCCAGTACTTC. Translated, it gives CAWSLGGETQYF.

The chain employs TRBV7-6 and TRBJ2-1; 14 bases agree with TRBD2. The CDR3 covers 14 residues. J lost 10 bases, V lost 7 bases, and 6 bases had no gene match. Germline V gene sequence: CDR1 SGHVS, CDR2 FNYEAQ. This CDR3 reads CASTGTSGGREQFF. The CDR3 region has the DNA TGTGCCAGCACCGGGACTAGCGGGGGACGGGAGCAGTTCTTC.

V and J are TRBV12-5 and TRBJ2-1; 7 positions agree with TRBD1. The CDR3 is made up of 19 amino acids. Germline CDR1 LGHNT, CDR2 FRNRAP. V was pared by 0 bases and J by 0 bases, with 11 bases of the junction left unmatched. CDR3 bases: TGTGCTAGTGGTTTGGTAAAAGTAGCAGGGGGAAGCTCCTACAATGAGCAGTTCTTC. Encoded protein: CASGLVKVAGGSSYNEQFF. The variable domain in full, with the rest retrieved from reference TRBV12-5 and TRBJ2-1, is DARVTQTPRHKVTEMGQEVTMRCQPILGHNTVFWYRQTMMQGLELLAYFRNRAPLDDSGMPKDRFSAEMPDATLATLKIQPSEPRDSAVYFCASGLVKVAGGSSYNEQFFGPGTRLTVL.

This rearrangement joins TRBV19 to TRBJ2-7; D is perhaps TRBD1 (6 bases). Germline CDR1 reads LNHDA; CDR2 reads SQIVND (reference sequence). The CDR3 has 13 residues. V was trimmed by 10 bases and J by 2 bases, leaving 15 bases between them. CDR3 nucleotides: TGTGCCACTAGAAGGACAGAGACCTACGAGCAGTACTTC. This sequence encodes CATRRTETYEQYF.

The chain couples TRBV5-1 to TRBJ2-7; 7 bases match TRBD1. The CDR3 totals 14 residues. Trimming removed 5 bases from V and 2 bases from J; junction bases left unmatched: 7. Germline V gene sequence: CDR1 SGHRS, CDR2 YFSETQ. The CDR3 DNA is TGCGCCAGCAGTTTTCGACAGGGTGCCTACGAGCAGTACTTC. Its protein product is CASSFRQGAYEQYF.

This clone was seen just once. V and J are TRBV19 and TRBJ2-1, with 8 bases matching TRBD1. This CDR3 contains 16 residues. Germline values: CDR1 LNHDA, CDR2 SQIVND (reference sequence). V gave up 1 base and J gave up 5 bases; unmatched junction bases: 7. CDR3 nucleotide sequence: TGTGCCAGTAGTATAGTTGGGGTGGACAGGGACAATGAGCAGTTCTTC. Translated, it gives CASSIVGVDRDNEQFF.

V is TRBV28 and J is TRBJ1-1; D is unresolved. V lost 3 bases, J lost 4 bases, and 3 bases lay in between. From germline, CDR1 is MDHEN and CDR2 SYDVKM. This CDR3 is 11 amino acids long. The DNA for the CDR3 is TGTGCCAGCAGTTTTCTCACTGAAGCTTTCTTT. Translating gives CASSFLTEAFF.

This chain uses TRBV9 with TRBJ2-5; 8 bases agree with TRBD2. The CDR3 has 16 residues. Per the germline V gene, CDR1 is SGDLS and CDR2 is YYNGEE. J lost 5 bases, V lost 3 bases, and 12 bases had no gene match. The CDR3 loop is CASSATPPVAGETQYF. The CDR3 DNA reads TGTGCCAGCAGCGCCACCCCCCCGGTAGCGGGGGAGACCCAGTACTTC.